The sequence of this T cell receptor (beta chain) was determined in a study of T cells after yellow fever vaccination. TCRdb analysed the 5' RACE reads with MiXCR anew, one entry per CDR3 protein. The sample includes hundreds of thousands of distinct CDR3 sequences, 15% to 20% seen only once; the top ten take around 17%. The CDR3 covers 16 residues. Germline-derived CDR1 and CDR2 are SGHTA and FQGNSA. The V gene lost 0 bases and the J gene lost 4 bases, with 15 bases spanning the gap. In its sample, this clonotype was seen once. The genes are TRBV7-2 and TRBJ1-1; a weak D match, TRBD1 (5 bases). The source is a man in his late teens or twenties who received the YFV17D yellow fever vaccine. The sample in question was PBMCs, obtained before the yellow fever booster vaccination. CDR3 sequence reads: CASSLARQRGVTEAFF. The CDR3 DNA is TGTGCCAGCAGCTTAGCGAGACAACGGGGGGTCACTGAAGCTTTCTTT.